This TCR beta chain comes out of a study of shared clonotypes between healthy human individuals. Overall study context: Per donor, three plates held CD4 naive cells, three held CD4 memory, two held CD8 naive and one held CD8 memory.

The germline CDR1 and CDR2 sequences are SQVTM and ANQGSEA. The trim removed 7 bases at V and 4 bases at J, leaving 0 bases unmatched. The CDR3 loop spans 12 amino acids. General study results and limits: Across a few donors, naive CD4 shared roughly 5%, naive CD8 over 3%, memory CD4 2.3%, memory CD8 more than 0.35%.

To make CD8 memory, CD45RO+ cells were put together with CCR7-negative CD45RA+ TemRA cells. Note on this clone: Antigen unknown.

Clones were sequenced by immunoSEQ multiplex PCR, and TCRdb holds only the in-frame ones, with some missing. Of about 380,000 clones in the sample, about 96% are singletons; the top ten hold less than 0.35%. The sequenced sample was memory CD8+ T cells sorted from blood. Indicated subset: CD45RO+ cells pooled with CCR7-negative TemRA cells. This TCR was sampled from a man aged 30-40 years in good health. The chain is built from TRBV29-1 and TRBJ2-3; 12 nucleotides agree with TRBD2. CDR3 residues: CSGLAGADTQYF. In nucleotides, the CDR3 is TGCAGCGGACTAGCGGGAGCAGATACGCAGTATTTT.